Listed below are T cell receptor beta chains from one sample, sequenced in a study of shared clonotypes between healthy human individuals. Sequencing was performed with immunoSEQ multiplex PCR; in TCRdb, only in-frame clones are kept and a portion is missing. Of roughly 1.5 million clones listed, approximately 98% are singletons. Material: naive CD4+ T cells sorted from blood. The receptors shown here come from a man aged 25 to 45 in good health. The CDR3 runs from the conserved cysteine through the conserved F or W. A D gene is named only where the DNA matches it firmly. Expanded clones are given a class, and other clones once, few, many or no size at all.

cdr3_aa cdr3_nt j_call clone_size d_call v_call
CASSVDRSTDEQYF TGTGCCAGCAGCGTAGACAGGAGTACCGACGAGCAGTACTTC TRBJ2-7 . . TRBV9
CASSARGQGNQPQHF TGTGCCAGCAGCGCCCGAGGACAGGGAAATCAGCCCCAGCATTTT TRBJ1-5 . TRBD1 TRBV7-8
CARSSPGGSYEQYF TGTGCCAGAAGTTCCCCTGGGGGCTCCTACGAGCAGTACTTC TRBJ2-7 . . TRBV5-3
CASSLWAGGPGDTQYF TGTGCCAGCAGCTTATGGGCGGGAGGGCCCGGAGATACGCAGTATTTT TRBJ2-3 . TRBD2 TRBV7-2
CSVVLDAYNEQFF TGCAGCGTTGTATTGGACGCGTACAATGAGCAGTTCTTC TRBJ2-1 . . TRBV29-1
CAISESWSSGSVVYNEQFF TGTGCCATCAGTGAGTCGTGGTCTAGCGGGAGCGTTGTCTACAATGAGCAGTTCTTC TRBJ2-1 once TRBD2 TRBV10-3
CASSKRRKFTSGSPYEQYF TGTGCCAGCAGCAAAAGAAGAAAATTTACTAGCGGGAGTCCCTACGAGCAGTACTTC TRBJ2-7 . . TRBV21-1
CSVEYQREEQYF TGCAGCGTTGAATACCAGCGGGAGGAGCAGTACTTC TRBJ2-7 . TRBD2 TRBV29-1
CASSFLQGATREKLFF TGTGCCAGCAGTTTTTTACAGGGGGCTACCCGTGAAAAACTGTTTTTT TRBJ1-4 . TRBD1 TRBV28
CATSRGQGALNEQFF TGTGCCACCAGCAGAGGACAGGGGGCGCTTAATGAGCAGTTCTTC TRBJ2-1 . TRBD1 TRBV15
CASSELVGGSSHTIYF TGTGCCAGCAGTGAATTGGTGGGAGGGTCGTCTCACACCATATATTTT TRBJ1-3 . . TRBV6-1
CASSLYRAGPGYEQYF TGTGCCAGCAGCTTATACAGGGCGGGGCCGGGCTACGAGCAGTACTTC TRBJ2-7 . . TRBV5-4
CASLTPGTSGNTDTQYF TGTGCCAGCCTTACCCCGGGGACTAGCGGCAACACAGATACGCAGTATTTT TRBJ2-3 . TRBD2 TRBV28
CASSPGFYGYTF TGTGCCAGCTCACCGGGTTTCTACGGCTACACCTTC TRBJ1-2 once . TRBV18
CASSLVVISSYEQYF TGTGCCAGCAGCTTGGTGGTCATTTCATCCTACGAGCAGTACTTC TRBJ2-7 . . TRBV5-6
CASSLRRTGANVLTF TGCGCCAGCAGCTTGCGCAGGACTGGGGCCAACGTCCTGACTTTC TRBJ2-6 . . TRBV5-1
CASRRTQGYPGELFF TGTGCCAGCAGACGAACCCAGGGCTACCCCGGGGAGCTGTTTTTT TRBJ2-2 . . TRBV5-6
CASSSLAGGASYNEQFF TGTGCCAGCAGCTCTCTAGCGGGAGGGGCTTCCTACAATGAGCAGTTCTTC TRBJ2-1 . TRBD2 TRBV28
CASSIPPPGANVLTF TGTGCCAGTAGTATTCCCCCCCCTGGGGCCAACGTCCTGACTTTC TRBJ2-6 once . TRBV19
CASALGRPRQDQPQHF TGTGCCAGTGCTCTTGGGCGCCCTAGGCAAGATCAGCCCCAGCATTTT TRBJ1-5 . . TRBV28
CASSSRDRAYEQYF TGTGCCAGTAGTAGCCGGGACAGGGCCTACGAGCAGTACTTC TRBJ2-7 . TRBD1 TRBV19
CASSFGTSGYNEQFF TGTGCCAGCAGCTTCGGGACTAGCGGCTACAATGAGCAGTTCTTC TRBJ2-1 . TRBD2 TRBV7-2
CARWGGAVNEQYF TGTGCCAGATGGGGGGGGGCAGTCAACGAGCAGTACTTC TRBJ2-7 . . TRBV6-4
CASKAGTSYGYTF TGTGCCAGCAAGGCAGGGACCTCCTATGGCTACACCTTC TRBJ1-2 . . TRBV7-9
CASSPGRTGTRTEAFF TGTGCCAGCTCACCGGGGCGTACAGGGACTAGGACTGAAGCTTTCTTT TRBJ1-1 once . TRBV18
CASSFDSLETQYF TGTGCCAGCAGCTTTGACAGCTTGGAGACCCAGTACTTC TRBJ2-5 . . TRBV7-8
CASSQDPKFAGLQEEQFF TGTGCCAGCAGCCAAGATCCGAAATTCGCCGGCCTTCAGGAAGAGCAGTTCTTC TRBJ2-1 . . TRBV14
CASSLLSARYEQYF TGTGCCAGCAGCTTGCTCTCCGCGAGGTACGAGCAGTACTTC TRBJ2-7 . . TRBV5-6
CASRIGPHATETQYF TGTGCCAGCAGAATAGGTCCCCATGCGACGGAGACCCAGTACTTC TRBJ2-5 once . TRBV28
CASSNYLGQGKTSNSNQPQHF TGTGCCAGCAGTAATTACCTAGGACAGGGAAAAACCAGCAATAGCAATCAGCCCCAGCATTTT TRBJ1-5 . TRBD1 TRBV28
CSVRILAGVTAYEQYF TGCAGCGTACGAATACTAGCGGGAGTGACAGCCTACGAGCAGTACTTC TRBJ2-7 . TRBD2 TRBV29-1
CASSLGGATGELFF TGTGCCAGCAGCTTAGGAGGAGCGACCGGGGAGCTGTTTTTT TRBJ2-2 . . TRBV7-3
CSVVVMNSQFF TGCAGCGTTGTAGTCATGAATTCTCAGTTCTTC TRBJ2-1 . . TRBV29-1
CASSAGTDTLYEQYF TGTGCCAGCAGCGCCGGGACCGATACCCTCTACGAGCAGTACTTC TRBJ2-7 . . TRBV9
CASSPESTEETQYF TGTGCCAGCTCACCGGAGTCCACGGAAGAGACCCAGTACTTC TRBJ2-5 . . TRBV18
CASSSGWLAATSTDTQYF TGCGCCAGCAGCTCCGGATGGCTAGCTGCCACTAGCACAGATACGCAGTATTTT TRBJ2-3 . . TRBV5-1
CASSSRAKNIQYF TGTGCCAGCAGTTCGAGGGCCAAAAACATTCAGTACTTC TRBJ2-4 . . TRBV27
CASGDGYQPQHF TGTGCCAGCGGAGACGGATATCAGCCCCAGCATTTT TRBJ1-5 . . TRBV6-6
CAISPLAGGSYEQYF TGTGCCATCAGTCCTCTAGCGGGAGGGTCCTACGAGCAGTACTTC TRBJ2-7 . TRBD2 TRBV10-3
CASSYSFRQDYGYTF TGTGCCAGCAGTTACTCCTTTCGGCAGGACTATGGCTACACCTTC TRBJ1-2 . . TRBV6-5
CASSPGSLGRDTEAFF TGTGCCAGCTCACCGGGGTCCCTGGGTAGGGACACTGAAGCTTTCTTT TRBJ1-1 . . TRBV18